The 17 T cell receptor beta chains reported below all come from one sample, sequenced in a study of T-cell reconstitution after alpha-beta-depleted transplantation in children. Unique molecular identifiers were incorporated during preparation of the TCRbeta library. TCRdb reanalysed the PCR reads using MiXCR and keeps one entry per CDR3 protein. The top ten hold 3% to 4.5% of the sample, which has 360,000 or so distinct CDR3 sequences, roughly 22% seen once. The input for sequencing was PBMCs from the stem cell graft donor, taken from the stem cell graft. The receptors derive from a human donor who donated a stem cell graft to a child with acute myeloid leukemia.

This clonotype was seen only a few times. This rearrangement joins TRBV19 to TRBJ1-1, with TRBD1 identical over 11 bases. Trimming cost V 7 bases and J 4 bases; bases outside gene matches: 8. This CDR3 is built from 15 residues. Germline loops: CDR1 LNHDA, CDR2 SQIVND (reference sequence). The CDR3 DNA sequence: TGTGCCAGTACCCTAAGGGACAGGGGGTCCACTGAAGCTTTCTTT. Translated: CASTLRDRGSTEAFF.

This clonotype showed up just a few times. V usage is TRBV19 and J usage is TRBJ1-2; TRBD1 aligns across 10 bases. The CDR3 consists of 13 residues. With V trimmed by 4 bases and J by 8 bases, 4 bases remained unmatched. Per germline, CDR1 LNHDA and CDR2 SQIVND (reference sequence). In DNA form, the CDR3 reads TGTGCCAGTAGTAGGACAGGGGGGGTCGGCTACACCTTC. Translated: CASSRTGGVGYTF. Drawing the rest from reference TRBV19 and TRBJ1-2, the complete variable domain is DGGITQSPKYLFRKEGQNVTLSCEQNLNHDAMYWYRQDPGQGLRLIYYSQIVNDFQKGDIAEGYSVSREKKESFPLTVTSAQKNPTAFYLCASSRTGGVGYTFGSGTRLTVV.

Only a few counts were recorded for this clonotype. The rearrangement joins TRBV7-9 to TRBJ2-3, with D perhaps matching TRBD1 (5 bases). V was cut by 1 base and J by 0 bases, with 8 bases left in between. This CDR3 is 15 amino acids long. Germline V lookup: CDR1 SEHNR, CDR2 FQNEAQ (reference sequence). CDR3 sequence reads: CASSLETASTDTQYF. The CDR3, as DNA: TGTGCCAGCAGCTTAGAGACAGCCAGCACAGATACGCAGTATTTT. The full variable domain, rest sourced from reference TRBV7-9 and TRBJ2-3, is DTGVSQNPRHKITKRGQNVTFRCDPISEHNRLYWYRQTLGQGPEFLTYFQNEAQLEKSRLLSDRFSAERPKGSFSTLEIQRTEQGDSAMYLCASSLETASTDTQYFGPGTRLTVL.

This clonotype was seen a few times. The chain has TRBV28 and TRBJ1-5; TRBD1 agrees at 7 bases. Germline V gives CDR1 MDHEN, CDR2 SYDVKM. V shed 5 bases and J 7 bases; nucleotides not matched to a gene: 11. The CDR3 contains 15 residues. The CDR3 sequence is CASSLLDRAGQPQHF. In DNA, the CDR3 is TGTGCCAGCAGTCTGCTAGACAGGGCGGGGCAGCCCCAGCATTTT. Looking up the rest from reference TRBV28 and TRBJ1-5 gives the full variable domain: DVKVTQSSRYLVKRTGEKVFLECVQDMDHENMFWYRQDPGLGLRLIYFSYDVKMKEKGDIPEGYSVSREKKERFSLILESASTNQTSMYLCASSLLDRAGQPQHFGDGTRLSIL.

V and J are TRBV12-3 or TRBV12-4 and TRBJ2-7, with D unclear. Trimming shortened V by 5 bases and J by 7 bases, and 9 bases separated the two germline ends. The CDR3 extends over 11 amino acids. The CDR3 sequence: CASSNLGEQYF. The CDR3 DNA reads as TGTGCCAGCAGTAACCTGGGGGAGCAGTACTTC.

J is TRBJ2-6 and V is TRBV9; the match to TRBD1 covers 8 bases. This CDR3 contains 16 residues. J gave up 3 bases and V 3 bases, and 5 bases lay outside the gene matches. The germline V gene encodes CDR1 SGDLS and CDR2 YYNGEE. The CDR3 protein is CASSAQGAGGANVLTF. The CDR3 DNA sequence: TGTGCCAGCAGCGCCCAGGGGGCTGGTGGGGCCAACGTCCTGACTTTC. The entire variable domain, with the rest obtained from reference TRBV9 and TRBJ2-6, is as follows: DSGVTQTPKHLITATGQRVTLRCSPRSGDLSVYWYQQSLDQGLQFLIQYYNGEERAKGNILERFSAQQFPDLHSELNLSSLELGDSALYFCASSAQGAGGANVLTFGAGSRLTVL.

The rearrangement links TRBV20-1 to TRBJ2-7, with a possible D match to TRBD1 (5 bases). Per the germline V gene, CDR1 is DFQATT and CDR2 is SNEGSKA (reference sequence). V was cut by 4 bases and J by 2 bases, with 12 bases left in between. There are 13 residues in the CDR3. CDR3 nucleotides: TGCAGTGCTACCAGTGGGGCGCCCTACGAGCAGTACTTC. Residues: CSATSGAPYEQYF.

This clonotype was seen more than once but under ten times. The chain has TRBV27 and TRBJ1-2, with 7 positions matching TRBD1. J gave up 8 bases and V 6 bases, and 12 bases lay outside the gene matches. Per germline, CDR1 MNHEY and CDR2 SMNVEV (reference sequence). CDR3 length equals 14 residues. The CDR3 protein is CASSVDRASSGYTF. In DNA, the CDR3 is TGTGCCAGCAGCGTAGACAGGGCTTCGAGCGGCTACACCTTC.

This chain joins TRBV10-3 and TRBJ2-2; D not certain. The CDR3 extends over 15 amino acids. Deletions cut 6 bases from V and 6 bases from J, with 17 bases between. In germline, CDR1 is ENHRY, CDR2 SYGVKD. The CDR3 reads CAISSGSANPGELFF. In DNA, the CDR3 is TGTGCCATCAGCTCGGGTTCGGCTAACCCCGGGGAGCTGTTTTTT.

V usage is TRBV27 and J usage is TRBJ2-5; no definite D call. This CDR3 contains 16 residues. The V and J ends lost 4 bases and 4 bases respectively, with 19 bases between them. Germline V gene lookup returns CDR1 MNHEY and CDR2 SMNVEV (reference sequence). The DNA for the CDR3 is TGTGCCAGCAGTTCGTCCCTTTGGGCCTATCGAGAGACCCAGTACTTC. Protein sequence: CASSSSLWAYRETQYF.

The sample holds a few counts of this clonotype. The chain combines TRBV27 with TRBJ2-1; weak D call: TRBD2 (5 bases). Trimming left V 7 bases short and J 4 bases short, with 14 bases between. The CDR3 runs to 14 residues. CDR1 is MNHEY, CDR2 SMNVEV, per germline (reference sequence). The chain's CDR3 is CASKPNPGYNEQFF. CDR3 coding DNA: TGTGCCAGCAAACCCAACCCGGGGTACAATGAGCAGTTCTTC.

The chain is built from TRBV29-1 and TRBJ2-7, with TRBD1 as a possible D gene (6 bases). CDR1 and CDR2 from the germline V gene are SQVTM and ANQGSEA. The CDR3 loop spans 12 amino acids. The V end was cut by 6 bases, the J end by 1 base, with 10 bases between. Written as DNA, the CDR3 is TGCAGCGTGCCAGGGGTATCCTACGAGCAGTACTTC. Protein sequence: CSVPGVSYEQYF.

This sequence joins TRBV3-1 and TRBJ1-6, with D perhaps TRBD1 (5 bases). The CDR3 is 13 residues long. The V end was cut by 4 bases, the J end by 7 bases, with 8 bases between. The germline gives CDR1 LGHDT, CDR2 YNNKEL (reference sequence). CDR3 in DNA: TGTGCCAGCAGCCGGAGGGACAATTCACCCCTCCACTTT. Encoded protein: CASSRRDNSPLHF.

This clonotype was recorded at least ten times. The chain links TRBV29-1 to TRBJ2-7; D unclear. V lost 4 bases to trimming and J lost 2 bases, with 6 bases between them. This CDR3 has 11 residues. Germline-derived CDR1 and CDR2 are SQVTM and ANQGSEA. CDR3 sequence: CSVVSAYEQYF. The CDR3 nucleotides are TGCAGCGTTGTGTCGGCCTACGAGCAGTACTTC.

The V and J genes are TRBV4-2 and TRBJ2-3, with TRBD2 matching over 11 bases. The CDR3 length is 17 residues. Germline CDR1 LGHNA, CDR2 YNFKEQ. V lost 0 bases to trimming and J lost 6 bases; unmatched junction nucleotides: 8. CDR3 in amino acids: CASSQEGPSGRSDTQYF. In DNA form, the CDR3 reads TGTGCCAGCAGCCAAGAAGGCCCTAGCGGGAGGTCTGATACGCAGTATTTT.

V gene TRBV28 combines with J gene TRBJ2-7; a possible D gene is TRBD1 (5 bases). The CDR3 is made up of 15 amino acids. Germline-derived CDR1 and CDR2 are MDHEN and SYDVKM. V lost 5 bases and J 7 bases, leaving 21 bases between the germline ends. For the CDR3, the DNA is TGTGCCAGCAGTGGTACAGGTAACCCCTTGCGTGAGCAGTACTTC. It translates to CASSGTGNPLREQYF.

This clonotype was counted many times. This chain connects TRBV6-2 or TRBV6-3 to TRBJ2-1, with 10 nucleotides matching TRBD1. This CDR3 spans 15 amino acids. Germline values: CDR1 MNHEY, CDR2 SVGEGT. The V segment lost 5 bases and the J segment 3 bases; nucleotides outside the gene matches: 4. The CDR3 reads CASSTGTGVYNEQFF. As DNA, the CDR3 is TGTGCCAGCAGTACCGGGACAGGGGTCTACAATGAGCAGTTCTTC.